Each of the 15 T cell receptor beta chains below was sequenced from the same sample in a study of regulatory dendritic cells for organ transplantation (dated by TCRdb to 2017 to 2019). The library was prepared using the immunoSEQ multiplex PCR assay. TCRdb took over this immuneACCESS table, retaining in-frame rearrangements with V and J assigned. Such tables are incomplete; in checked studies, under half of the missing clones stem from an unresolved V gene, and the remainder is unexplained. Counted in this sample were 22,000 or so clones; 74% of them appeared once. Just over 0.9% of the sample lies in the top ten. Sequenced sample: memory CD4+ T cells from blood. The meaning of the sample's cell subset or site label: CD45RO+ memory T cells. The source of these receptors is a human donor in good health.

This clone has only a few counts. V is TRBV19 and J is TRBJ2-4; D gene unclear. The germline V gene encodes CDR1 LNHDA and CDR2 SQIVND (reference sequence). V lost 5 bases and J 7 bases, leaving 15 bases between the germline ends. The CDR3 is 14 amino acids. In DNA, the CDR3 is TGTGCCAGTAGTCCCGCTACCCTAGGCAACATTCAGTACTTC. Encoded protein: CASSPATLGNIQYF. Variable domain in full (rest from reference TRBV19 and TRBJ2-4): DGGITQSPKYLFRKEGQNVTLSCEQNLNHDAMYWYRQDPGQGLRLIYYSQIVNDFQKGDIAEGYSVSREKKESFPLTVTSAQKNPTAFYLCASSPATLGNIQYFGAGTRLSVL.

CDR3 loop: CASSSPIQGAGEKLFF. CDR3 in DNA: TGTGCCAGCAGTTCCCCGATACAGGGGGCAGGGGAAAAACTGTTTTTT. The V and J genes are TRBV6-6 and TRBJ1-4, with 9 bases matching TRBD1. The CDR3 has 16 amino acids. V shed 4 bases and J 8 bases; nucleotides not matched to a gene: 11. From germline, CDR1 is MNHNY and CDR2 SVGAGI (reference sequence).

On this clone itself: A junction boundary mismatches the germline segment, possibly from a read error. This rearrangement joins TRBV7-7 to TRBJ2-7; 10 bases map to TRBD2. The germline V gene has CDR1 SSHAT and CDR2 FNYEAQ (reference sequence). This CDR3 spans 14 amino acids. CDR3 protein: CASSLSSGSDEQYF. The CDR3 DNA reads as TGTGCTAGCAGCTTATCTAGCGGGAGCGACGAGCAGTACTTC.

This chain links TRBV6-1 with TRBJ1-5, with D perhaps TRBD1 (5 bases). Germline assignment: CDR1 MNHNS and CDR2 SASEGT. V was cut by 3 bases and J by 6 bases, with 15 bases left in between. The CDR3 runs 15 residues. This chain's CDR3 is CASSETVARVQPQHF. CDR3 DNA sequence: TGTGCCAGCAGTGAGACAGTCGCTAGGGTTCAGCCCCAGCATTTT.

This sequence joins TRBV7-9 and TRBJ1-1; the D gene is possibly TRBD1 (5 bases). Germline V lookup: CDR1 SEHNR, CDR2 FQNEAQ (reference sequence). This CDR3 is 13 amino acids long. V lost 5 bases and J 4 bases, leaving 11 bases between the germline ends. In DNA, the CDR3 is TGTGCCAGCAGCATCGGGGGGGTCACTGAAGCTTTCTTT. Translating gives CASSIGGVTEAFF.

CDR3 nucleotides: TGCAGCGTTGAGAGGGGGCGCGAAGATACGCAGTATTTT. This codes for CSVERGREDTQYF. This sequence joins TRBV29-1 and TRBJ2-3; TRBD1 matches at 7 bases. This CDR3 has 13 amino acids. The V segment lost 3 bases and the J segment 5 bases; nucleotides outside the gene matches: 5. The V gene's germline CDR1 is SQVTM and CDR2 ANQGSEA.

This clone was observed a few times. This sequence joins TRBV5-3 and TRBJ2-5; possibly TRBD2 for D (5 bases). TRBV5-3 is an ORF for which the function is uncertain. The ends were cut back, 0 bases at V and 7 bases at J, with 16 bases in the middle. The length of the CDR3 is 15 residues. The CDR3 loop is CARSLGPGSTLTQYF. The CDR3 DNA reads TGTGCCAGAAGCTTGGGTCCTGGGAGTACTTTGACCCAGTACTTC.

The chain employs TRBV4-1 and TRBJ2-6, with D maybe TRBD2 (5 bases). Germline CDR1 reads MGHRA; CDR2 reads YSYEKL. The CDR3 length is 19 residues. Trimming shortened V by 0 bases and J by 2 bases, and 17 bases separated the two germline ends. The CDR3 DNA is TGCGCCAGCAGCCAAGAAAGTCCGGGCGGGTTGACTGGGGCCAACGTCCTGACTTTC. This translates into CASSQESPGGLTGANVLTF.

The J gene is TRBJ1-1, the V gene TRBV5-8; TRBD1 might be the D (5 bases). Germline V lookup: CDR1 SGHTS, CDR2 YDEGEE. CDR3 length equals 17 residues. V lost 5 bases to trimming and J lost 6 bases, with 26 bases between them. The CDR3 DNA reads TGTGCCAGCAGGGGAGGGGTACGGGTCTGGGGCTCGGCTGAAGCTTTCTTT. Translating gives CASRGGVRVWGSAEAFF.

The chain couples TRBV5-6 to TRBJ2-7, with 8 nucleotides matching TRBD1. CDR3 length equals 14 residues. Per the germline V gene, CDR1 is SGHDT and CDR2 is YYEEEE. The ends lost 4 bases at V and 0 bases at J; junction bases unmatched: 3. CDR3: CASSVGQASYEQYF. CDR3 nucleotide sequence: TGTGCCAGCAGCGTGGGACAGGCCTCCTACGAGCAGTACTTC.

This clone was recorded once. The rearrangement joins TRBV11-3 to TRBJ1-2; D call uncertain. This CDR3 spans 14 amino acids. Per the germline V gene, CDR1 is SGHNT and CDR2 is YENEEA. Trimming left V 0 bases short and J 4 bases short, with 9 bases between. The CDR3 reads CASSLDSGSYGYTF. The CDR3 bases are TGTGCCAGCAGCTTAGACTCCGGGAGCTATGGCTACACCTTC.

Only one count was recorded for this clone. The DNA for the CDR3 is TGTGCCAGCAGGAAGGACAGCTATAGCAATCAGCCCCAGCATTTT. Its protein is CASRKDSYSNQPQHF. The genes are TRBV6-1 and TRBJ1-5; the D gene is possibly TRBD1 (6 bases). The V gene's germline CDR1 is MNHNS and CDR2 SASEGT. The CDR3 runs to 15 residues. V lost 6 bases and J lost 0, with 12 bases in between.

The CDR3 is CSADRAETQYF. Written as DNA, the CDR3 is TGCAGCGCGGACAGGGCGGAGACCCAGTACTTC. This chain links TRBV29-1 with TRBJ2-5, with TRBD1 matching over 8 bases. Unmatched junction bases numbered 3, after V lost 7 bases and J lost 5 bases. CDR3 length: 11 residues. Looked up from germline, CDR1 is SQVTM and CDR2 is ANQGSEA.

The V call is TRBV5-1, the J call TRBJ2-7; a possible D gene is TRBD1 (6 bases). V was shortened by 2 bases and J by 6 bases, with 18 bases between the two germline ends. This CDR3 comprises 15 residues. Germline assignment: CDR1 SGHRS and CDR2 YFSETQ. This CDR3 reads CASSFVAQGFGEQYF. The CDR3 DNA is TGCGCCAGCAGCTTTGTGGCGCAGGGGTTTGGCGAGCAGTACTTC.

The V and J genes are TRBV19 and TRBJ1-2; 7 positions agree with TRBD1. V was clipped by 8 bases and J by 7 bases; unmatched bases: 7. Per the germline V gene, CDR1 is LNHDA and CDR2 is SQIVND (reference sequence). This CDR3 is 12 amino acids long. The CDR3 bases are TGTGCCAGTTCCGACAGGGCTCGTGGCTACACCTTC. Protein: CASSDRARGYTF.